The 23 T cell receptor beta chains in this list originate from one sample, sequenced in a study of radiotherapy plus CTLA-4 blockade in lung cancer. TCRdb keeps only in-frame clones here, not all; method: immunoSEQ multiplex PCR. The table includes over 12,000 clones, approximately 87% detected once. The source was peripheral blood, collected from a patient treated with radiotherapy plus ipilimumab. The receptors derive from a human donor with non-small cell lung cancer that progressed on radiotherapy plus ipilimumab. Some clones in this sample may be carry-over from other donors' samples.

This clone was counted only a few times. The chain recombines TRBV5-1 with TRBJ2-3; 7 nucleotides line up with TRBD1. Trimming at V came to 0 bases and at J to 1 base, leaving 2 bases not matched to a gene. Germline assignment: CDR1 SGHRS and CDR2 YFSETQ. The CDR3 extends over 15 amino acids. The CDR3 spells CASSLGQGGTDTQYF. DNA for the CDR3: TGCGCCAGCAGCTTGGGACAGGGCGGCACAGATACGCAGTATTTT.

The chain joins TRBV27 to TRBJ2-3, with 7 bases identical to TRBD2. V shed 5 bases, J shed 0 bases, and the junction held 8 bases outside the gene matches. The CDR3 totals 16 residues. Looked up from germline, CDR1 is MNHEY and CDR2 is SMNVEV (reference sequence). CDR3 residues: CASSPPGLVSTDTQYF. DNA for the CDR3: TGTGCCAGCAGTCCCCCCGGACTAGTGAGCACAGATACGCAGTATTTT.

This clone was counted once. The CDR3 here is CASSRSTDTQYF. The CDR3 DNA follows: TGTGCCAGCAGCCGTAGTACAGATACGCAGTATTTT. This chain links TRBV7-2 with TRBJ2-3; D not certain. The CDR3 spans 12 residues. V was trimmed by 5 bases and J by 3 bases, leaving 6 bases between them. Per germline, CDR1 SGHTA and CDR2 FQGNSA.

V gene TRBV2 combines with J gene TRBJ2-7; perhaps TRBD1 as D (6 bases). CDR3 length: 14 residues. V was trimmed by 7 bases and J by 6 bases, leaving 19 bases between them. Looked up from germline, CDR1 is SNHLY and CDR2 is FYNNEI. DNA of the CDR3: TGTGCCAGCAAAATTTTACAGGGAATGGGCGAGCAGTACTTC. This sequence encodes CASKILQGMGEQYF.

This chain uses TRBV28 with TRBJ2-3; possibly TRBD2 for D (5 bases). CDR1 and CDR2 (germline): MDHEN, SYDVKM. The V and J ends lost 6 bases and 4 bases respectively, with 11 bases between them. This CDR3 comprises 13 residues. The CDR3 region has the DNA TGTGCCAGCAGGGACGGGGTTTCAGATACGCAGTATTTT. It translates to CASRDGVSDTQYF.

The chain combines TRBV5-1 with TRBJ2-6; a possible D gene is TRBD2 (5 bases). The CDR3 consists of 14 residues. V was trimmed by 7 bases and J by 3 bases, leaving 11 bases between them. The germline gives CDR1 SGHRS, CDR2 YFSETQ. CDR3 DNA: TGCGCCAGCCGATCGGGAAGTGGGGCCAACGTCCTGACTTTC. Its protein product is CASRSGSGANVLTF.

This clone came up once. The chain combines TRBV12-5 with TRBJ2-7, with TRBD2 matching over 14 bases. V shed 4 bases and J 6 bases; nucleotides not matched to a gene: 5. CDR3 length: 15 amino acids. Germline V CDR1 and CDR2: LGHNT, FRNRAP. CDR3 residues: CASGSLTSGRAEQYF. CDR3 bases: TGTGCTAGTGGTTCTTTGACTAGCGGGAGGGCCGAGCAGTACTTC.

The chain employs TRBV10-3 and TRBJ2-2; TRBD1 agrees at 9 bases. This CDR3 is built from 15 residues. The V and J ends lost 10 bases and 7 bases, in that order; junction bases with no gene match: 13. The germline gives CDR1 ENHRY, CDR2 SYGVKD. The CDR3 loop is CASSPGQGYLGELFF. The CDR3 DNA reads as TGTGCCAGCTCCCCGGGACAGGGTTATCTCGGGGAGCTGTTTTTT.

The V call is TRBV7-2, the J call TRBJ1-1; D gene uncertain. Trimming stripped 7 bases from V and 8 bases from J, with 20 bases between. Germline CDR1 and CDR2: SGHTA and FQGNSA. CDR3 length: 14 residues. CDR3 sequence: CASTPRLTALEAFF. DNA of the CDR3: TGTGCCAGCACCCCGAGGTTGACGGCCCTGGAAGCTTTCTTT. Using reference TRBV7-2 and TRBJ1-1 for the parts outside the CDR3, the full variable domain is GAGVSQSPSNKVTEKGKDVELRCDPISGHTALYWYRQSLGQGLEFLIYFQGNSAPDKSGLPSDRFSAERTGGSVSTLTIQRTQQEDSAVYLCASTPRLTALEAFFGQGTRLTVV.

V usage is TRBV13 and J usage is TRBJ2-1, with D unresolved. V lost 0 bases to trimming and J lost 2 bases, with 17 bases between them. The germline CDR1 and CDR2 sequences are PRHDT and FYEKMQ (reference sequence). This CDR3 comprises 18 residues. CDR3 bases: TGTGCCAGCAGCTTAGGCCTAGGTGAATCTCCCCCCTACAATGAGCAGTTCTTC. This translates into CASSLGLGESPPYNEQFF.

The genes are TRBV30 and TRBJ1-1; no clear D gene. The V end lost 0 bases, the J end lost 4 bases, and 9 bases lay between the germline ends. The CDR3 runs 13 residues. Germline V gene sequence: CDR1 GTSNPN, CDR2 SVGIG (reference sequence). The CDR3 here is CAWSVNIVTEAFF. CDR3 sequence (DNA): TGTGCCTGGAGTGTAAATATCGTCACTGAAGCTTTCTTT.

The chain combines TRBV2 with TRBJ1-1; 9 nucleotides align to TRBD1. Germline V gives CDR1 SNHLY, CDR2 FYNNEI. Trimming removed 5 bases from V and 6 bases from J; junction bases left unmatched: 7. This CDR3 has 14 residues. This chain's CDR3 is CASSTDRGIAEAFF. The CDR3 DNA reads TGTGCCAGCAGTACTGACAGGGGGATAGCTGAAGCTTTCTTT.

This chain links TRBV4-1 with TRBJ2-5; 7 bases map to TRBD1. V lost 0 bases to trimming and J lost 2 bases; unmatched junction nucleotides: 3. This CDR3 has 15 amino acids. Germline loops: CDR1 MGHRA, CDR2 YSYEKL. Here the CDR3 reads CASSQEGQEQETQYF. The CDR3 DNA is TGCGCCAGCAGCCAAGAAGGACAGGAACAAGAGACCCAGTACTTC.

The genes are TRBV5-1 and TRBJ2-7; 11 bases match TRBD2. The CDR3 is 15 amino acids. Germline lookup yields CDR1 SGHRS and CDR2 YFSETQ. V gave up 2 bases and J gave up 4 bases; unmatched junction bases: 5. The CDR3 sequence is CASSFGTSGSYEQYF. In DNA, the CDR3 is TGCGCCAGCAGCTTTGGCACTAGCGGGAGTTACGAGCAGTACTTC. Looking up the rest from reference TRBV5-1 and TRBJ2-7 gives the full variable domain: KAGVTQTPRYLIKTRGQQVTLSCSPISGHRSVSWYQQTPGQGLQFLFEYFSETQRNKGNFPGRFSGRQFSNSRSEMNVSTLELGDSALYLCASSFGTSGSYEQYFGPGTRLTVT.

The chain is built from TRBV5-1 and TRBJ2-2; TRBD1 agrees at 9 bases. CDR1 is SGHRS, CDR2 YFSETQ, per germline. V trimming: 7 bases; J trimming: 3 bases; junction bases outside the gene matches: 4. The CDR3 runs 14 residues. CDR3: CASQTGGDTGELFF. DNA of the CDR3: TGCGCCAGCCAGACAGGGGGTGACACCGGGGAGCTGTTTTTT.

The genes are TRBV7-3 and TRBJ1-6, with TRBD1 matching 7 bases. The length of the CDR3 is 14 residues. Germline-derived CDR1 and CDR2 are SGHTA and FQGTGA. V dropped 5 bases and J dropped 8; count of bases not matched to a gene: 6. DNA of the CDR3: TGTGCCAGCAGCCTACAGGGGTGGGATTCACCCCTCCACTTT. Its translation is CASSLQGWDSPLHF.

The rearrangement uses TRBV30 and TRBJ2-1; no reliable D call. The CDR3 has 15 amino acids. Trimming took off 0 bases at V and 3 bases at J, with 12 bases between the two ends. Germline CDR1 GTSNPN, CDR2 SVGIG (reference sequence). CDR3 loop: CAWSVRSSDYNEQFF. CDR3 nucleotides: TGTGCCTGGAGTGTACGGTCAAGCGACTACAATGAGCAGTTCTTC.

This clone has a handful of counts. The J gene is TRBJ1-4, the V gene TRBV7-2; a possible D gene is TRBD1 (6 bases). From germline, CDR1 is SGHTA and CDR2 FQGNSA. V gave up 6 bases and J gave up 3 bases, with 14 bases separating them. CDR3 length: 15 residues. The CDR3 here is CASSFQTGSNEKLFF. The CDR3, as DNA: TGTGCCAGCAGTTTTCAGACAGGATCTAATGAAAAACTGTTTTTT.

V is TRBV29-1 and J is TRBJ2-7, with a possible D match to TRBD1 (6 bases). CDR1 SQVTM and CDR2 ANQGSEA come from the germline V gene. The CDR3 consists of 12 residues. V lost 4 bases and J lost 2, with 9 bases in between. The CDR3 DNA sequence: TGCAGCGTTGGACAGGTGACCTACGAGCAGTACTTC. Encoded protein: CSVGQVTYEQYF.

The V and J genes are TRBV7-6 and TRBJ2-3; 7 bases match TRBD1. Unmatched junction bases numbered 10, after V lost 7 bases and J lost 6 bases. CDR1 and CDR2 from the germline V gene are SGHVS and FNYEAQ. The CDR3 loop spans 14 amino acids. As DNA, the CDR3 is TGTGCCAGCAAAAAGGGGGCCACATATGATACGCAGTATTTT. It specifies CASKKGATYDTQYF.

The chain combines TRBV4-1 with TRBJ1-2; no clear D. CDR1 is MGHRA, CDR2 YSYEKL, per germline. The CDR3 loop spans 15 amino acids. V lost 0 bases, J lost 4 bases, and 12 bases lay in between. CDR3 nucleotide sequence: TGCGCCAGCAGCCAAGATGCCAGCGACTCCTATGGCTACACCTTC. Translated: CASSQDASDSYGYTF.

J is TRBJ2-3 and V is TRBV30; TRBD2 matches at 8 bases. Trimming removed 0 bases from V and 8 bases from J; junction bases left unmatched: 10. Looked up from germline, CDR1 is GTSNPN and CDR2 is SVGIG (reference sequence). The CDR3 has 15 residues. The CDR3 loop is CAWSVDSGGLGTQYF. CDR3 nucleotide sequence: TGTGCCTGGAGTGTCGACAGCGGGGGCCTAGGTACGCAGTATTTT.

This chain uses TRBV6-5 with TRBJ2-4; the D gene is possibly TRBD1 (6 bases). The CDR3 loop spans 16 amino acids. Germline V CDR1 and CDR2: MNHEY, SVGAGI. Trimming removed 0 bases from V and 0 bases from J, with 9 bases in between. DNA for the CDR3: TGTGCCAGCAGTTACTCGGCAGGGGAAGCCAAAAACATTCAGTACTTC. It specifies CASSYSAGEAKNIQYF.